This T cell receptor beta chain was profiled in a study of PD-1 blockade in classical Hodgkin lymphoma. The repertoire was sequenced with immunoSEQ multiplex PCR; TCRdb's copy has only in-frame clones and lacks some. The sample has around 90,000 clones; roughly 78% are singletons. This clone appeared a single time. The CDR3 runs to 14 residues. Germline V gene sequence: CDR1 MNHNY, CDR2 SVGAGI (reference sequence). The junction had 10 bases not matched to a gene; V was cut back by 9 bases and J by 4 bases. The sample's time point: cycle 4 day 1 (C4D1), after more than 5 weeks of nivolumab. Every patient had relapsed following autologous stem cell transplantation, and cohorts differed in brentuximab vedotin exposure.

V usage is TRBV6-6 and J usage is TRBJ2-7; TRBD1 agrees at 9 bases. The sequenced sample was peripheral blood mononuclear cells (PBMCs), obtained before the fourth cycle of nivolumab. This receptor was identified in a human donor with classical Hodgkin lymphoma. Here the CDR3 reads CASTTGTGWYEQYF. The CDR3 DNA reads as TGTGCCAGTACAACCGGGACAGGGTGGTACGAGCAGTACTTC.